This TCR beta chain was identified during a study of blood T cell repertoires in COVID-19. Sequencing used immunoSEQ multiplex PCR; TCRdb keeps in-frame clones, though not all of them. The sample holds about 88,000 clones, roughly 90% seen once. The CDR3 runs to 16 residues. Trimming at V came to 4 bases and at J to 4 bases, leaving 7 bases not matched to a gene. Looked up from germline, CDR1 is SGHRS and CDR2 is YFSETQ. The chain is built from TRBV5-1 and TRBJ1-3, with 11 bases aligning to TRBD1. This sequence originates from a male donor with acute or convalescent COVID-19. What was sequenced was peripheral blood. CDR3 DNA: TGCGCCAGCAGCACGCGGACAGGGGGCAGAGGAAACACCATATATTTT. Translating gives CASSTRTGGRGNTIYF.